This is a list of T cell receptor beta chains from one sample in a study of cytomegalovirus exposure and HLA in healthy donors. Generated by immunoSEQ multiplex PCR, the TCRdb table keeps only in-frame clones and is missing some. This sample has 150,000 to 200,000 clones; around 73% occur once, and the top ten carry 5.4%. The sample taken for sequencing was PBMCs. Receptor source: a young woman in good health and CMV-seropositive. CDR3s include the opening cysteine and the closing phenylalanine or tryptophan. The order of the fields is J gene, clone size, CDR3 length, D gene, V gene, CDR3 DNA, CDR3 protein. The D gene is left open where the match is weak. Where a row states a size, it is once, few, many or the class of an expanded clone; other rows omit it.

>TRBJ2-1|NA|16|TRBD1|TRBV5-4
TGTGCCAGCATTGACAGGGGGGGGGCCAACTACAATGAGCAGTTCTTC
CASIDRGGANYNEQFF
>TRBJ1-4|NA|18|NA|TRBV11-2
TGTGCCAGCAGCTTAGCGGTCAGGGCGGTCCGACCACGGGAAAAACTGTTTTTT
CASSLAVRAVRPREKLFF
>TRBJ1-1|NA|12|NA|TRBV7-2
TGTGCCAGCAGTTACGGGGACACTGAAGCTTTCTTT
CASSYGDTEAFF
>TRBJ1-5|few|15|TRBD1|TRBV12-5
TGTGCTACCGCAAGGGGGCAGGGGAGCAATCAGCCCCAGCATTTT
CATARGQGSNQPQHF
>TRBJ2-2|NA|15|NA|TRBV7-3
TGTGCCAGCAGCTCAGGGTCGCGTAACACCGGGGAGCTGTTTTTT
CASSSGSRNTGELFF
>TRBJ1-1|NA|14|TRBD1|TRBV7-9
TGTGCCAGCAGCTCCTCGACAGGGATCAATGAAGCTTTCTTT
CASSSSTGINEAFF
>TRBJ1-6|NA|16|NA|TRBV7-9
TGTGCCAGCAGCTTGAATAAGGGAGCAACACAGTCACCCCTCCACTTT
CASSLNKGATQSPLHF
>TRBJ1-2|NA|13|NA|TRBV6-6
TGTGCCAGCAATCCCGGTCGGGGCTATGGCTACACCTTC
CASNPGRGYGYTF
>TRBJ2-3|NA|17|NA|TRBV4-2
TGTGCCAGCAGCCAAGAGGGGGGGCAGTTTGACACAGATACGCAGTATTTT
CASSQEGGQFDTDTQYF
>TRBJ2-2|NA|13|NA|TRBV19
TGTGCCAGTAGTATAACAGACACCGGGGAGCTGTTTTTT
CASSITDTGELFF
>TRBJ2-1|NA|16|NA|TRBV9
TGTGCCAGCAGCGTATATCAGGGGGGCCTTAATAATGAGCAGTTCTTC
CASSVYQGGLNNEQFF
>TRBJ2-5|few|13|NA|TRBV15
TGTGCCACCAGCCGACAGGGAGGAGAGACCCAGTACTTC
CATSRQGGETQYF
>TRBJ1-1|NA|15|NA|TRBV30
TGTGCCTGGAGTGGAGACACAGGGACAAACACTGAAGCTTTCTTT
CAWSGDTGTNTEAFF